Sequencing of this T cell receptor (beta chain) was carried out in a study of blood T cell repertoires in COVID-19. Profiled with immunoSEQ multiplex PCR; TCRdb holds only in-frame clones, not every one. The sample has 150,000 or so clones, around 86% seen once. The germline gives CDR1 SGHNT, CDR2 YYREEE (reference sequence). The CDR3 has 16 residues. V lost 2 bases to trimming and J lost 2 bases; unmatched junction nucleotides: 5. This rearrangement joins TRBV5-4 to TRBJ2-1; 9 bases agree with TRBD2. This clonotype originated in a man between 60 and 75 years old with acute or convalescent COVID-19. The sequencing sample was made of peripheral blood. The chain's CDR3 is CASSLFRGRAYNEQFF. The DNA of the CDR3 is TGTGCCAGCAGCTTATTCCGCGGGAGGGCCTACAATGAGCAGTTCTTC.